Presented here are 24 T cell receptor beta chains from one specimen sequenced in a study of shared clonotypes between healthy human individuals. Sequencing was performed with immunoSEQ multiplex PCR; in TCRdb, only in-frame clones are kept and a portion is missing. This table holds under 2,000,000 clones, 85% to 95% found once. CD8 cells classed as naive were CD45RO-negative and positively selected for CCR7, excluding terminally differentiated effector memory CD45RA+ cells. The sequencing sample was made of naive CD8+ T cells sorted from blood. The source of these receptors is a man aged 18-30 years in good health.

V is TRBV7-6 and J is TRBJ2-5, with TRBD1 identical over 8 bases. This CDR3 is built from 16 residues. Germline V gene sequence: CDR1 SGHVS, CDR2 FNYEAQ. The ends lost 1 base at V and 5 bases at J; junction bases unmatched: 9. The CDR3 region is CASSLGTTGARETQYF. The CDR3 region has the DNA TGTGCCAGCAGCTTAGGAACGACAGGGGCTAGGGAGACCCAGTACTTC.

This sequence joins TRBV5-6 and TRBJ1-1; 8 nucleotides match TRBD1. The CDR3 runs 11 residues. The junction had 5 bases not matched to a gene; V was cut back by 4 bases and J by 12 bases. CDR1 is SGHDT and CDR2 is YYEEEE in the germline V gene. This chain's CDR3 is CASSLGQESFF. DNA of the CDR3: TGTGCCAGCAGCCTGGGACAGGAGTCTTTCTTT.

This chain links TRBV5-4 with TRBJ1-1; the D is unclear. Germline V gives CDR1 SGHNT, CDR2 YYREEE (reference sequence). V was trimmed by 0 bases and J by 5 bases, leaving 8 bases between them. The CDR3 contains 13 residues. The CDR3 DNA reads TGTGCCAGCAGCTTGGGCCGGGGAACTGAAGCTTTCTTT. This translates into CASSLGRGTEAFF.

This chain connects TRBV4-3 to TRBJ1-4, with TRBD1 as a possible D gene (6 bases). Trimming stripped 0 bases from V and 8 bases from J, with 13 bases between. Germline CDR1 LGHNA, CDR2 YSLEER. The CDR3 contains 15 residues. The CDR3 coding sequence is TGCGCCAGCAGCCAAGACGGGGGGCTAGGAGAAAAACTGTTTTTT. This sequence encodes CASSQDGGLGEKLFF.

The V gene is TRBV4-3, the J gene TRBJ2-7; 7 nucleotides match TRBD2. The CDR3 sequence is 16 residues long. Per the germline V gene, CDR1 is LGHNA and CDR2 is YSLEER. The ends lost 1 base at V and 1 base at J; junction bases unmatched: 7. CDR3 coding DNA: TGCGCCAGCAGCCAAGGCCTCAGCGGGACGTCCTACGAGCAGTACTTC. Amino acid sequence: CASSQGLSGTSYEQYF.

This clone was seen only a few times. Additional DNA sequences in this sample encode the identical CDR3. The chain combines TRBV19 with TRBJ2-5; D remains unclear. V lost 0 bases and J lost 3, with 5 bases in between. Germline V gene sequence: CDR1 LNHDA, CDR2 SQIVND (reference sequence). The CDR3 totals 13 residues. CDR3 protein: CASSIDTEETQYF. The CDR3 bases are TGTGCCAGTAGTATAGACACGGAAGAGACCCAGTACTTC.

This sequence joins TRBV21-1 and TRBJ1-5. TRBV21-1 represents a pseudogene. The CDR3 is 18 residues long. CDR3 coding DNA: TGTGCCAGCAGCAGACGGGGGCCTCGTTATTATAGCAATCAGCCCCAGCATTTT. Translation gives CASSRRGPRYYSNQPQHF.

The V gene is TRBV4-1, the J gene TRBJ1-1; 7 bases line up with TRBD1. This CDR3 has 12 amino acids. Germline V gene data show CDR1 as MGHRA and CDR2 as YSYEKL. V trimming: 4 bases; J trimming: 8 bases; junction bases outside the gene matches: 4. DNA for the CDR3: TGCGCCAGCAGCCCCCTGGACAGGGAAGCTTTCTTT. Translation: CASSPLDREAFF.

V is TRBV4-1 and J is TRBJ1-2, with D maybe TRBD1 (5 bases). The CDR3 is 13 amino acids. Germline V lookup: CDR1 MGHRA, CDR2 YSYEKL. The V end lost 1 base, the J end lost 10 bases, and 13 bases lay between the germline ends. CDR3 loop: CASSQGWGDFYTF. The CDR3 bases are TGCGCCAGCAGCCAAGGCTGGGGGGACTTCTACACCTTC.

V is TRBV5-4 and J is TRBJ2-7, with D unresolved. This CDR3 has 13 amino acids. The V end was cut by 3 bases, the J end by 1 base, with 8 bases between. In germline, CDR1 is SGHNT, CDR2 YYREEE (reference sequence). CDR3 protein: CASSSTLSYEQYF. CDR3 sequence (DNA): TGTGCCAGCAGCTCAACACTTTCCTACGAGCAGTACTTC.

CDR3 amino acids: CASSTTRVNEKLFF. The CDR3 DNA is TGTGCCAGCAGTACTACAAGGGTAAATGAAAAACTGTTTTTT. V and J are TRBV6-6 and TRBJ1-4; D remains unclear. Germline CDR1 and CDR2: MNHNY and SVGAGI (reference sequence). Trimming cost V 5 bases and J 5 bases, with 12 bases left between them. The CDR3 extends over 14 amino acids.

The chain carries TRBV5-5 and TRBJ1-1, with D possibly being TRBD1 (5 bases). From germline, CDR1 is SGHKS and CDR2 YYEKEE (reference sequence). The V gene lost 4 bases and the J gene lost 4 bases, with 11 bases spanning the gap. The CDR3 runs to 13 residues. CDR3 residues: CASSAGGGTEAFF. The CDR3 DNA is TGTGCCAGCAGCGCTGGCGGGGGCACTGAAGCTTTCTTT.

The rearrangement uses TRBV6-5 and TRBJ1-2; D is possibly TRBD1 (5 bases). The germline gives CDR1 MNHEY, CDR2 SVGAGI. The CDR3 consists of 13 residues. Deletions cut 6 bases from V and 7 bases from J, with 15 bases between. CDR3 sequence reads: CASSSGGTGGYTF. DNA of the CDR3: TGTGCCAGCAGCAGTGGGGGAACGGGTGGCTACACCTTC.

The chain has TRBV7-6 and TRBJ2-2; either TRBD1 or TRBD2 may supply D (6 bases each). The CDR3 runs 17 residues. V dropped 0 bases and J dropped 3 bases, with 14 bases sitting between them. Germline V gene lookup returns CDR1 SGHVS and CDR2 FNYEAQ. The CDR3 region has the DNA TGTGCCAGCAGCTTAGCGCGGGCAGGGGAGGACACCGGGGAGCTGTTTTTT. Protein sequence: CASSLARAGEDTGELFF.

The V and J genes are TRBV6-1 and TRBJ1-1; D gene ambiguous. The CDR3 has 16 residues. The germline CDR1 and CDR2 sequences are MNHNS and SASEGT. Trimming cost V 2 bases and J 10 bases, with 23 bases left between them. Here the CDR3 reads CASSEWWDEYNLAAFF. The CDR3 nucleotides are TGTGCCAGCAGTGAATGGTGGGATGAATACAACCTCGCAGCTTTCTTT.

The genes are TRBV6-6 and TRBJ1-5; unclear D gene. The germline gives CDR1 MNHNY, CDR2 SVGAGI (reference sequence). CDR3 length: 15 residues. V was clipped by 2 bases and J by 0 bases, with 8 bases between them. The CDR3 here is CASSYDGVSNQPQHF. CDR3 nucleotide sequence: TGTGCCAGCAGTTACGACGGGGTTAGCAATCAGCCCCAGCATTTT.

V is TRBV29-1 and J is TRBJ2-7; D is possibly TRBD1 or TRBD2 (5 bases each). Germline V gene data show CDR1 as SQVTM and CDR2 as ANQGSEA. Between the trimmed V and J ends, which lost 6 bases and 2 bases, there was a span of 17 bases. This CDR3 is 14 amino acids long. Here the CDR3 DNA reads TGCAGCGTCGCCGGGGACGAGACTACCTACGAGCAGTACTTC. Protein product: CSVAGDETTYEQYF.

The V gene is TRBV6-5, the J gene TRBJ2-1; D uncertain. CDR3 size: 14 residues. CDR1 is MNHEY and CDR2 is SVGAGI in the germline V gene. The ends were cut back, 0 bases at V and 7 bases at J, with 10 bases in the middle. This CDR3 reads CASSYSNFGNEQFF. The DNA of the CDR3 is TGTGCCAGCAGTTACTCCAACTTCGGGAATGAGCAGTTCTTC.

V and J are TRBV6-7 and TRBJ2-1, with 11 bases fitting TRBD2. TRBV6-7 is treated as an ORF (open reading frame) with a function not yet certain. Trimming at V came to 5 bases and at J to 3 bases, leaving 15 bases not matched to a gene. The CDR3 extends over 19 amino acids. CDR3 residues: CASSPSGGRPPPYYNEQFF. CDR3 DNA: TGTGCCAGCAGTCCTAGCGGGGGGCGACCCCCCCCCTACTACAATGAGCAGTTCTTC.

This clone has a single count. Other nucleotide sequences in the sample specify the same CDR3. The chain links TRBV9 to TRBJ2-3, with D perhaps TRBD1 or TRBD2 (6 bases each). The germline gives CDR1 SGDLS, CDR2 YYNGEE. The germline V and J ends were trimmed by 2 bases and 2 bases, with 12 bases remaining between them. The CDR3 spans 15 residues. The CDR3 DNA is TGTGCCAGCAGCGTCGGGGGCGGGACCACAGATACGCAGTATTTT. Its protein product is CASSVGGGTTDTQYF. The variable domain in full, with the rest retrieved from reference TRBV9 and TRBJ2-3, is DSGVTQTPKHLITATGQRVTLRCSPRSGDLSVYWYQQSLDQGLQFLIQYYNGEERAKGNILERFSAQQFPDLHSELNLSSLELGDSALYFCASSVGGGTTDTQYFGPGTRLTVL.

The gene calls are TRBV28 and TRBJ2-7; no clear D. The CDR3 has 12 amino acids. CDR1 and CDR2 (germline): MDHEN, SYDVKM. CDR3 nucleotides: TGTGCTACCGGGCGCCACACCTACGAGCAGTACTTC. As protein: CATGRHTYEQYF.

The V and J genes are TRBV5-1 and TRBJ2-3; 8 bases are a match to TRBD2. V was clipped by 4 bases and J by 6 bases; unmatched bases: 10. The germline gives CDR1 SGHRS, CDR2 YFSETQ. The CDR3 runs to 15 residues. In DNA form, the CDR3 reads TGCGCCAGCAGCCCGGGGGGGCTTTTGGCGGATACGCAGTATTTT. It translates to CASSPGGLLADTQYF.

This chain links TRBV5-4 with TRBJ1-2, with D tentatively TRBD1 (6 bases). This CDR3 spans 18 amino acids. Per germline, CDR1 SGHNT and CDR2 YYREEE (reference sequence). V was cut by 1 base and J by 3 bases, with 22 bases left in between. CDR3 DNA sequence: TGTGCCAGCAGCTTGTGGGGGAGCACAGGGTGGGCGTACTATGGCTACACCTTC. Encoded protein: CASSLWGSTGWAYYGYTF.

The chain couples TRBV4-3 to TRBJ2-1; no reliable D call. Germline assignment: CDR1 LGHNA and CDR2 YSLEER. V was pared by 0 bases and J by 6 bases, with 6 bases between. This CDR3 is built from 13 residues. The CDR3 loop is CASSQDPSNEQFF. CDR3 sequence (DNA): TGCGCCAGCAGCCAAGACCCCTCCAATGAGCAGTTCTTC.